The clone carrying this TCR beta chain was seen once. Its antigen is not known. Time point: newly diagnosed, previously untreated cHL patient sample. Researchers used newly diagnosed, untreated classical Hodgkin lymphoma PBMCs for comparison. The data were taken from a study of PD-1 blockade in classical Hodgkin lymphoma. Study-wide findings and caveats: Whatever underlies the repertoire differences (possibly disease activity or prior therapy) remains undefined. Reported baseline diversity: healthy donors highest, relapsed/refractory patients lowest.

Germline V gene sequence: CDR1 SNHLY, CDR2 FYNNEI. Trimming took off 3 bases at V and 2 bases at J, with 14 bases between the two ends. This CDR3 contains 15 residues. Assay: immunoSEQ multiplex PCR; the TCRdb copy retains only in-frame clones and omits some. The sample shows more than 15,000 clones, approximately 90% of them seen only once. This chain joins TRBV2 and TRBJ2-7; weak D call: TRBD2 (5 bases). The clonotype was recovered from a human donor with classical Hodgkin lymphoma. The sample was peripheral blood mononuclear cells (PBMCs). CDR3 in amino acids: CASSEPPSPTYEQYF. The CDR3 nucleotides read TGTGCCAGCAGTGAGCCCCCTAGCCCAACCTACGAGCAGTACTTC.